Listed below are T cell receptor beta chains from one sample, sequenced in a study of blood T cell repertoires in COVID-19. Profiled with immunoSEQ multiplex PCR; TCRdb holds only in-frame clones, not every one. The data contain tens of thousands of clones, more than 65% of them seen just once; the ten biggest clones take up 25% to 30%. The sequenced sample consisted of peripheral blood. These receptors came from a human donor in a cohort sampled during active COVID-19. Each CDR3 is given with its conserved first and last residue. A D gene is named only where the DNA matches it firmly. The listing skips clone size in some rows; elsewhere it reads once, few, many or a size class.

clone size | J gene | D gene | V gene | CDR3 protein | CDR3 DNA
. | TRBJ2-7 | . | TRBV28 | CASSLLYEQYF | TGTGCCAGCAGTCTCTTGTACGAGCAGTACTTC
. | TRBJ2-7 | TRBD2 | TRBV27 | CASSLGRRGGNYEQYF | TGTGCCAGCAGTTTAGGAAGGCGGGGGGGCAACTACGAGCAGTACTTC
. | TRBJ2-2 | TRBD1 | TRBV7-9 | CASSWSRDRNTGELFF | TGTGCCAGCAGCTGGTCCCGGGACAGGAACACCGGGGAGCTGTTTTTT
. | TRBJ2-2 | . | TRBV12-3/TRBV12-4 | CASKGVAGELFF | TGTGCCAGCAAAGGGGTTGCCGGGGAGCTGTTTTTT
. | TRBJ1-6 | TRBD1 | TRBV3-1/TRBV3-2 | CASSQDRGALHF | TGTGCCAGCAGCCAAGACAGGGGGGCCCTCCACTTT
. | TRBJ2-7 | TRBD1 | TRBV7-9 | CASSKGQGSYEQYF | TGTGCCAGCAGCAAGGGACAGGGGTCCTACGAGCAGTACTTC
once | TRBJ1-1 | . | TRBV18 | CASSGQMNTEAFF | TGTGCCAGCTCAGGGCAGATGAACACTGAAGCTTTCTTT
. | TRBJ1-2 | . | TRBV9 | CASSGGGYGYTF | TGTGCCAGCAGCGGGGGGGGCTATGGCTACACCTTC
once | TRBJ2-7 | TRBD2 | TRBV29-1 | CSVGLANEQYF | TGCAGCGTGGGACTAGCCAACGAGCAGTACTTC
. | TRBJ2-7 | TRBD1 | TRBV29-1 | CSVKIGTGAYEQYF | TGCAGCGTTAAAATCGGGACAGGGGCATACGAGCAGTACTTC
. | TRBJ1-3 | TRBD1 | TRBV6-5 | CASSYFGQGGNTIYF | TGTGCCAGCAGTTACTTCGGACAGGGCGGAAACACCATATATTTT
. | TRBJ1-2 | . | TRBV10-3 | CAISGTVVNYGYTF | TGTGCCATCAGTGGGACAGTAGTTAACTATGGCTACACCTTC
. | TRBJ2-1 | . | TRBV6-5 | CASSSRFPNEQFF | TGTGCCAGCAGTTCACGGTTTCCCAATGAGCAGTTCTTC
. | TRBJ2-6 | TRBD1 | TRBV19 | CASMDRAKANVLTF | TGTGCCAGTATGGACAGGGCCAAGGCCAACGTCCTGACTTTC
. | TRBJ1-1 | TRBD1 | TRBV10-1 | CASSESGWGQWIMNTEAFF | TGCGCCAGCAGTGAGTCGGGGTGGGGACAGTGGATTATGAACACTGAAGCTTTCTTT
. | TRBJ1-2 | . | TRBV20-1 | CSARASYGYTF | TGCAGTGCTAGGGCAAGTTATGGCTACACCTTC
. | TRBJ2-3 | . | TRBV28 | CASRLSNSGVTDTQYF | TGTGCCAGCAGACTCTCCAATAGCGGCGTAACAGATACGCAGTATTTT
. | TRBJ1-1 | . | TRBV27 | CASSAVLYTEAFF | TGTGCCAGCAGTGCGGTACTCTACACTGAAGCTTTCTTT
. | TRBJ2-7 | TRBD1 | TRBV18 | CASSPRQGGYEQYF | TGTGCCAGCTCACCAAGACAGGGTGGCTACGAGCAGTACTTC
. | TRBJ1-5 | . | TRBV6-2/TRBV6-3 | CASSYLGSNQPQHF | TGTGCCAGCAGTTATCTAGGTAGCAATCAGCCCCAGCATTTT
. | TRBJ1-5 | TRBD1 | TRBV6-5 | CASSKGQNNQPQHF | TGTGCCAGCTCGAAGGGACAGAACAATCAGCCCCAGCATTTT
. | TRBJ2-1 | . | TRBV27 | CASSRGTGGLYNEQFF | TGTGCCAGCAGTCGGGGGACGGGTGGGTTGTACAATGAGCAGTTCTTC
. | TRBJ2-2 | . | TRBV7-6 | CASRRQSNTGELFF | TGTGCCAGCAGGCGACAGTCGAACACCGGGGAGCTGTTTTTT
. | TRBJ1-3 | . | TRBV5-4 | CASSLGGGVPGNTIYF | TGTGCCAGCAGTCTTGGGGGGGGCGTTCCTGGAAACACCATATATTTT
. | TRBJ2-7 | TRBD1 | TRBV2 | CASTGQGENEQYF | TGTGCCAGCACGGGACAGGGGGAAAACGAGCAGTACTTC
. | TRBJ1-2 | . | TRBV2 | CAGEGAGRWGGYTF | TGTGCCGGCGAAGGGGCAGGCCGGTGGGGTGGCTACACCTTC
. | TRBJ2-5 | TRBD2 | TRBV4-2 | CASSQDYSSGGETQYF | TGTGCCAGCAGCCAAGATTACTCGTCGGGGGGAGAGACCCAGTACTTC
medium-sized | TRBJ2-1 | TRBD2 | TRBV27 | CASRIAGGLNYEQFF | TGTGCCAGCAGGATAGCGGGGGGGCTAAACTATGAGCAGTTCTTC
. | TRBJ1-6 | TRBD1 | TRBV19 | CASSIDRAEHSPLHF | TGTGCCAGTAGTATCGACAGGGCGGAACATTCACCCCTCCACTTT
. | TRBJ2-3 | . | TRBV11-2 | CASSLTGHPLVDTQYF | TGTGCCAGCAGCTTGACAGGACACCCCCTAGTAGATACGCAGTATTTT
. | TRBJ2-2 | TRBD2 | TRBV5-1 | CASSLLASGGGELFF | TGCGCCAGCAGCTTGTTGGCTAGCGGAGGCGGGGAGCTGTTTTTT
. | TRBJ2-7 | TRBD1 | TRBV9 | CASSVATWGQGEGEQYF | TGTGCCAGCAGCGTAGCTACGTGGGGACAGGGAGAGGGGGAGCAGTACTTC
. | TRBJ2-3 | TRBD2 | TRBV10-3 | CAIRTSGYTDTQYF | TGTGCCATCAGGACTAGCGGATACACAGATACGCAGTATTTT
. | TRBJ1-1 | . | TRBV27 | CASSWQGTVNTEAFF | TGTGCCAGCAGTTGGCAGGGGACGGTGAACACTGAAGCTTTCTTT
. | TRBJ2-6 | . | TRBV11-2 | CASTSGVGANVLTF | TGTGCCAGCACCTCGGGGGTCGGGGCCAACGTCCTGACTTTC
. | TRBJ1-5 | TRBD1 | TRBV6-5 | CASSSDRGYSNQPQHF | TGTGCCAGCAGTTCCGACAGGGGTTATAGCAATCAGCCCCAGCATTTT
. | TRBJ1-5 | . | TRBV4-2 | CASSQDGVPNQPQHF | TGTGCCAGCAGCCAAGACGGGGTGCCCAATCAGCCCCAGCATTTT
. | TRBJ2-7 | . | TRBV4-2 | CASSQDRGIRNEQYF | TGTGCCAGCAGCCAAGATAGGGGGATCCGGAACGAGCAGTACTTC
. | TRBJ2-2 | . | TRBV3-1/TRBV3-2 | CASSQGKRLRGGELFF | TGTGCCAGCAGCCAAGGGAAGAGACTCCGAGGTGGGGAGCTGTTTTTT
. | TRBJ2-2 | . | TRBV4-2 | CASSQEAGRTGELFF | TGTGCCAGCAGCCAAGAGGCAGGGCGAACCGGGGAGCTGTTTTTT
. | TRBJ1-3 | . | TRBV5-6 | CASSAGHFSGNTIYF | TGTGCCAGCAGCGCCGGTCATTTCTCTGGAAACACCATATATTTT
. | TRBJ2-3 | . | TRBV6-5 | CASSYSRPSTDTQYF | TGTGCCAGCAGTTACTCGAGGCCTAGCACAGATACGCAGTATTTT
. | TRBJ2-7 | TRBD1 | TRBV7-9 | CASSPRDRGGYEQYF | TGTGCCAGCAGCCCCCGGGACAGGGGTGGCTACGAGCAGTACTTC
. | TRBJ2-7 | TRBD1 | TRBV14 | CASSQPGGQGYEQYF | TGTGCCAGCAGCCAACCCGGGGGACAGGGCTACGAGCAGTACTTC
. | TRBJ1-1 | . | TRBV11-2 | CASSLLANTEAFF | TGTGCCAGCAGCTTACTGGCGAACACTGAAGCTTTCTTT
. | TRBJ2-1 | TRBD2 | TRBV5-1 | CASSSWGGSSYNEQFF | TGCGCCAGCAGCTCCTGGGGGGGTAGTTCCTACAATGAGCAGTTCTTC
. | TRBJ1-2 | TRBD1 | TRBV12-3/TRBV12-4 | CASSPNRGSGYTF | TGTGCCAGCAGCCCAAACAGGGGGTCCGGCTACACCTTC